The source of this T cell receptor (beta chain) is a study of beta chain features in type 1 diabetes. Findings and limits, study-wide: VDJ junctions from type 1 diabetes patients carried fewer insertions and larger deletions. These data did not resolve whether HLA type affects TCRB rearrangement. The naive, central memory and Treg TCRB repertoires of patients appeared to be more similar to one another than those of healthy donors. Sequencing from cDNA could over-represent high-TCR-expressing cells.

This clone was picked up many times. The antigen remains undetermined. Reverse transcription of all isolated RNA meant that expressed TCRB transcripts were sequenced. The repertoire was sequenced with immunoSEQ multiplex PCR; TCRdb's copy has only in-frame clones and lacks some. The sample shows 200,000 to 250,000 clones, approximately 10% of them seen only once. The source of this sequence is a young man in good health. Material for sequencing was central memory CD4+ T cells from blood.

The CDR3 spells CASREGRNYNEQFF. The CDR3 DNA is TGTGCCAGTAGAGAGGGCAGGAACTACAATGAGCAGTTCTTC. The rearrangement joins TRBV19 to TRBJ2-1, with D possibly matching TRBD2 (5 bases). The germline V and J ends were trimmed by 6 bases and 3 bases, with 12 bases remaining between them. Germline assignment: CDR1 LNHDA and CDR2 SQIVND (reference sequence). The CDR3 loop spans 14 amino acids.